These T cell receptor beta chains were read from a single sample in a study of shared clonotypes between healthy human individuals. Assay used: immunoSEQ multiplex PCR; TCRdb lists only in-frame clones, some missing. Found here are 550,000 to 700,000 clones, about 80% of them singletons; the top ten hold around 2%. Material: memory CD4+ T cells sorted from blood. The receptors here all came from a woman aged 25 to 45 in good health. Each CDR3 is given without its conserved first and last residue. The size field is filled for only some rows; it gives once, few, many or a size class.

size: .; J: TRBJ1-1; V: TRBV29-1; CDR3: SAAGTGNTEAF
size: .; J: TRBJ2-2; V: TRBV5-1; CDR3: ASSLYSQFAGELF
size: many; J: TRBJ1-4; V: TRBV7-8; CDR3: ASSPGTVNEKLF
size: .; J: TRBJ2-5; V: TRBV30; CDR3: AWSGRETQY
size: .; J: TRBJ2-5; V: TRBV19; CDR3: ASSIRWLETQY
size: many; J: TRBJ2-1; V: TRBV5-1; CDR3: ASSLASGAYNEQF
size: few; J: TRBJ1-5; V: TRBV19; CDR3: ASSMTGDNQPQH
size: .; J: TRBJ2-2; V: TRBV5-1; CDR3: ASSPSGMNTGELF
size: many; J: TRBJ2-2; V: TRBV5-1; CDR3: ASSLNRGTNTGELF
size: few; J: TRBJ2-1; V: TRBV5-1; CDR3: ASSFEGGPLNNEQF
size: many; J: TRBJ2-1; V: TRBV5-1; CDR3: ASSLVWGDVYEQF
size: .; J: TRBJ2-7; V: TRBV5-6; CDR3: ASSLASGLAGLYEQY
size: once; J: TRBJ1-4; V: TRBV6-1; CDR3: ASSTHGLHNEKLF
size: .; J: TRBJ2-2; V: TRBV11-2; CDR3: ASSLGWRDGELF
size: .; J: TRBJ2-7; V: TRBV28; CDR3: ASRQASGVYEQY
size: many; J: TRBJ2-7; V: TRBV25-1; CDR3: ASSSGQGDEQY